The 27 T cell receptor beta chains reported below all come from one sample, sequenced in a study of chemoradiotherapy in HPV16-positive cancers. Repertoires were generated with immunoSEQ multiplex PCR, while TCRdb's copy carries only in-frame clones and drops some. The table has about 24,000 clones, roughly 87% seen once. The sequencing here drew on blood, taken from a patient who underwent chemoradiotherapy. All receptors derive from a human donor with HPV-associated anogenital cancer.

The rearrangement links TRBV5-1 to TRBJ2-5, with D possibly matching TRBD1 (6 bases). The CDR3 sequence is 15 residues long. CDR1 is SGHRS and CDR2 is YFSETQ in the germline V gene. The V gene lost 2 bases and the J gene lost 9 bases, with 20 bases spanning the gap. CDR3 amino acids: CASSFTPGQVASQYF. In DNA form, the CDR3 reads TGCGCCAGCAGCTTCACACCGGGACAAGTTGCGTCCCAGTACTTC.

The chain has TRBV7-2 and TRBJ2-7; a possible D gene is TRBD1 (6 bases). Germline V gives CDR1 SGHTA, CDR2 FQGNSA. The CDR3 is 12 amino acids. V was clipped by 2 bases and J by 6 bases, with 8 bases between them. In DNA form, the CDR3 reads TGTGCCAGCAGCTTAACCAGGGGCGAGCAGTACTTC. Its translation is CASSLTRGEQYF.

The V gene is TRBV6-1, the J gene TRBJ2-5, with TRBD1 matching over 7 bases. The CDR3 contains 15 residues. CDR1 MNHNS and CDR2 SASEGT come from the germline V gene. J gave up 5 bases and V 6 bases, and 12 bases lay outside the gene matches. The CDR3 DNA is TGTGCCAGCAGCCGCTCGACAGGGAGTGTTGAGACCCAGTACTTC. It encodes CASSRSTGSVETQYF.

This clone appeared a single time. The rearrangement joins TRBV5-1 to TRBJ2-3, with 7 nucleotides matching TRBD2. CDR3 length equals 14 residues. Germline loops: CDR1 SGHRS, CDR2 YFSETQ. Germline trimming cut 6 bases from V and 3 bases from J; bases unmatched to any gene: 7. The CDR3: CASNLGLLTDTQYF. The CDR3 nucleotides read TGCGCCAGCAACCTGGGACTACTAACAGATACGCAGTATTTT.

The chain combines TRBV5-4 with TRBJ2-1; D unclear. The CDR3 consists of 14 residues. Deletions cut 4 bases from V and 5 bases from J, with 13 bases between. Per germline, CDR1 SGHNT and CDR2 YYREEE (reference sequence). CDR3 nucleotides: TGTGCCAGCAGCCCCGGTGGCCTTAACAATGAGCAGTTCTTC. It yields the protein CASSPGGLNNEQFF.

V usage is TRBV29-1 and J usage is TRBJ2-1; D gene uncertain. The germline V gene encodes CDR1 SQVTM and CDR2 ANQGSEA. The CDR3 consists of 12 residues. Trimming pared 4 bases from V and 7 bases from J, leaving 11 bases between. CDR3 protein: CSVGGLGNEQFF. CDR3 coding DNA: TGCAGCGTTGGAGGTCTGGGGAATGAGCAGTTCTTC.

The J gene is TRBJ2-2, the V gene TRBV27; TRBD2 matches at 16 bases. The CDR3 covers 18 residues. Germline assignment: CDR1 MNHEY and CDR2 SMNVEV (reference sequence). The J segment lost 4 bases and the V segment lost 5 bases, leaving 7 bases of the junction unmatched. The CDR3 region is CASSAGTSGGVITGELFF. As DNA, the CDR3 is TGTGCCAGCAGTGCCGGGACTAGCGGGGGGGTAATCACCGGGGAGCTGTTTTTT.

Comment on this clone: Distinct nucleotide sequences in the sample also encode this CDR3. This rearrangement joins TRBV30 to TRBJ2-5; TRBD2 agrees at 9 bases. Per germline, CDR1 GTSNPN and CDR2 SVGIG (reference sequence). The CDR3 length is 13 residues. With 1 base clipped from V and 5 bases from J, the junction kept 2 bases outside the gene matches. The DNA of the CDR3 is TGTGCCTGGAGTGGGCGGGGGGGGGAGACCCAGTACTTC. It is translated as CAWSGRGGETQYF.

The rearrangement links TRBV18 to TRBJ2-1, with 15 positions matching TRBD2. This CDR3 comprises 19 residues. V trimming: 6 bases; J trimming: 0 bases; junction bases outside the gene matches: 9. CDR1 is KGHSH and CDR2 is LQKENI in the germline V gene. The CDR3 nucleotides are TGTGCCAGCTCCCTTAGGACTAGCGGGAGGGTAAGCTCCTACAATGAGCAGTTCTTC. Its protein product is CASSLRTSGRVSSYNEQFF.

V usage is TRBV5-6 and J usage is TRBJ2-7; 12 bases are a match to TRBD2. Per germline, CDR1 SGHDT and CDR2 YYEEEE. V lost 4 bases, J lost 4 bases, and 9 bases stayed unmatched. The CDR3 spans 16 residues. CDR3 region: CASSPLTSGRYYEQYF. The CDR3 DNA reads TGTGCCAGCAGCCCTCTTACTAGCGGGAGGTATTACGAGCAGTACTTC.

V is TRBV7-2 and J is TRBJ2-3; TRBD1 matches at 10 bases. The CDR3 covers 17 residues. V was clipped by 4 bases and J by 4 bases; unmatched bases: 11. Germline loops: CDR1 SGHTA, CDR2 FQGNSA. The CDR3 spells CASSSAPRDRGPDTQYF. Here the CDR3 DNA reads TGTGCCAGCAGCTCCGCCCCCCGGGACAGGGGACCAGATACGCAGTATTTT.

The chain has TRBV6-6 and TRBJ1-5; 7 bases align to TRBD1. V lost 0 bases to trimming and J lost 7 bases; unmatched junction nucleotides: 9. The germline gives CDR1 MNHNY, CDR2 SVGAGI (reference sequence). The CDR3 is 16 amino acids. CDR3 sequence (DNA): TGTGCCAGCAGTTACTCGAGTTGGCAGGGGGGGCAGCCCCAGCATTTT. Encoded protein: CASSYSSWQGGQPQHF.

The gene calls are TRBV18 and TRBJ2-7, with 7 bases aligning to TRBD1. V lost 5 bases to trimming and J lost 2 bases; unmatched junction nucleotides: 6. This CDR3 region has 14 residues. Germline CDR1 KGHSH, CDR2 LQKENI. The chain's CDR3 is CASSAPGTAYEQYF. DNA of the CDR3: TGTGCCAGCTCAGCTCCCGGGACAGCCTACGAGCAGTACTTC.

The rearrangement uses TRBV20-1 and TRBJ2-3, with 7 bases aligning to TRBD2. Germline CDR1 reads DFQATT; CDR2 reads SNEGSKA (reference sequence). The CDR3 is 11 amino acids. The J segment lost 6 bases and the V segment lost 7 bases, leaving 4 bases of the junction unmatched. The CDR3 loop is CSVRGEDTQYF. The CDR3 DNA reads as TGCAGTGTACGGGGGGAGGATACGCAGTATTTT.

CDR3 DNA sequence: TGTGCCAGCAGCGTAGGACCGGACACTGAAGCTTTCTTT. Its translation is CASSVGPDTEAFF. This chain connects TRBV9 to TRBJ1-1, with no clear D. This CDR3 spans 13 amino acids. Germline CDR1 is SGDLS and CDR2 is YYNGEE. The germline V and J ends were trimmed by 0 bases and 3 bases, with 6 bases remaining between them. The full variable domain, rest sourced from reference TRBV9 and TRBJ1-1, is DSGVTQTPKHLITATGQRVTLRCSPRSGDLSVYWYQQSLDQGLQFLIQYYNGEERAKGNILERFSAQQFPDLHSELNLSSLELGDSALYFCASSVGPDTEAFFGQGTRLTVV.

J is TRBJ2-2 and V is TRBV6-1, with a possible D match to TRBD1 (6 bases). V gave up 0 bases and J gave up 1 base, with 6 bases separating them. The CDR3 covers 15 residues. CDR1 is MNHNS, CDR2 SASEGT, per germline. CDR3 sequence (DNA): TGTGCCAGCAGTGAAGCACAGGGGAACACCGGGGAGCTGTTTTTT. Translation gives CASSEAQGNTGELFF.

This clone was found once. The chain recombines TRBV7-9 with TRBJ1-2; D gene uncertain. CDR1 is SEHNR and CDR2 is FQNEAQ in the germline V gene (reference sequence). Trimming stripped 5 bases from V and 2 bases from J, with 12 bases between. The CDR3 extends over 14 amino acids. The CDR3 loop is CASSPQTGNYGYTF. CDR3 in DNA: TGTGCCAGCAGCCCCCAGACCGGGAACTATGGCTACACCTTC.

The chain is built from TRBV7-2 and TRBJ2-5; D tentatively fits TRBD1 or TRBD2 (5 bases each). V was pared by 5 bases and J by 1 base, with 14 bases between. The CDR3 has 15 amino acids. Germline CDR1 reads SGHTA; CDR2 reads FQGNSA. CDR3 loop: CASSRPGTAQETQYF. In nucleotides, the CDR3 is TGTGCCAGCAGCCGGCCAGGGACGGCCCAAGAGACCCAGTACTTC.

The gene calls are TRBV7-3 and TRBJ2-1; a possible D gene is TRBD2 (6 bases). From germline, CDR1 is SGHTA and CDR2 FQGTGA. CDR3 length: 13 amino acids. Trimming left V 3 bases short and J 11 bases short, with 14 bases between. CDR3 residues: CASSFERAEQQFF. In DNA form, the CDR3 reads TGTGCCAGCAGCTTCGAGCGGGCCGAACAGCAGTTCTTC.

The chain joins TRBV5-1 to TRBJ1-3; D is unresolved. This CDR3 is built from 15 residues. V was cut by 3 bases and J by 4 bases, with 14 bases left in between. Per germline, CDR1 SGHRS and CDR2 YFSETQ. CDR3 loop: CASSSISGSGNTIYF. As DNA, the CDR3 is TGCGCCAGCAGCTCTATCTCGGGGTCCGGAAACACCATATATTTT.

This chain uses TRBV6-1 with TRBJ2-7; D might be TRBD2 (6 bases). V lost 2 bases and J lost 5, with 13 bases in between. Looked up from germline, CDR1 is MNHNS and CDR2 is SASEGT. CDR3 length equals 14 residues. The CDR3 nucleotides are TGTGCCAGCAGTGAAAGGAGTTGGGGGGACGAGCAGTACTTC. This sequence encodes CASSERSWGDEQYF.

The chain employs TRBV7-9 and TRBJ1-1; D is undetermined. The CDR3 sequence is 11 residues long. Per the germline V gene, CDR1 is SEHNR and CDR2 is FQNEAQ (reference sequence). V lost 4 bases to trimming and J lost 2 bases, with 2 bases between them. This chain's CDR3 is CASSSNTEAFF. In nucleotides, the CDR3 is TGTGCCAGCAGCTCCAACACTGAAGCTTTCTTT.

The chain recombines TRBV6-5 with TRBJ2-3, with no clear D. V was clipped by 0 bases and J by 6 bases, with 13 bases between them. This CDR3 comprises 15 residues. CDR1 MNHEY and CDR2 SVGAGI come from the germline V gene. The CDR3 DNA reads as TGTGCCAGCAGTTACTCCAATCGCGGAACGGATACGCAGTATTTT. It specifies CASSYSNRGTDTQYF.

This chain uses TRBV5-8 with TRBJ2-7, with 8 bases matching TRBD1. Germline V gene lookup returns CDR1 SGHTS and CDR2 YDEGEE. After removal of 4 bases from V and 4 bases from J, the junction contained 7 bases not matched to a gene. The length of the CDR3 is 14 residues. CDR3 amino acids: CASSLRDRLYEQYF. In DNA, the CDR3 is TGTGCCAGCAGCCTAAGGGACAGGTTGTACGAGCAGTACTTC.

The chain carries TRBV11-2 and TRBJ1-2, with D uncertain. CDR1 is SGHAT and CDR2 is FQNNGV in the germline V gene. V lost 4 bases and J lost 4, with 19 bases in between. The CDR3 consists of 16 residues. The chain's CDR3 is CASSYGPSRKTYGYTF. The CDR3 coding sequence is TGTGCCAGCAGCTACGGGCCAAGCAGAAAGACCTATGGCTACACCTTC.

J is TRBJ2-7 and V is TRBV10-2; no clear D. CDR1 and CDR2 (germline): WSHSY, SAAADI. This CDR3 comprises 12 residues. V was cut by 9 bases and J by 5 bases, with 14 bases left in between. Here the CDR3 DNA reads TGCGCCAGTAGCCCTACGGGCCACGAGCAGTACTTC. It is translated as CASSPTGHEQYF.

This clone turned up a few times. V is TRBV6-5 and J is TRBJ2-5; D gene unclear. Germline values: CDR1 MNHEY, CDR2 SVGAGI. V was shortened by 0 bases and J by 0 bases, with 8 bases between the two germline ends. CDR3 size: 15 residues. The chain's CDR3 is CASSYSIGYQETQYF. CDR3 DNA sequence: TGTGCCAGCAGTTACTCGATCGGGTACCAAGAGACCCAGTACTTC.